The source of this T cell receptor beta chain is a study of blood T cell repertoires in COVID-19. Whole-study context: From the United States, Italy and Spain came samples of acute and convalescent COVID-19.

Sequencing used immunoSEQ multiplex PCR; TCRdb keeps in-frame clones, though not all of them. The data contain tens of thousands of clones, about 74% of them seen just once; the ten biggest clones take up under 12%. V was trimmed by 0 bases and J by 4 bases, leaving 7 bases between them. The CDR3 contains 14 residues. Germline CDR1 is SGHKS and CDR2 is YYEKEE (reference sequence). The sequence was obtained from a man between 65 and 79 years old with COVID-19, enrolled during active disease. Material for sequencing was peripheral blood. This chain uses TRBV5-5 with TRBJ1-4; D not certain. The CDR3 region has the DNA TGTGCCAGCAGCTTGGGAGGGCTTAATGAAAAACTGTTTTTT. Translation: CASSLGGLNEKLFF.